The clone carrying this T cell receptor beta chain appeared many times. The record originates from a study of human T cells and chemical hapten exposure. Turning to the study itself: How much TCR each sample yielded varied, mostly because pooled library volumes differed slightly.

Extraction of total RNA was performed on unfractionated whole blood. The study's library attached unique molecular identifiers to single cDNA molecules. TCRdb re-called the 5' RACE reads with MiXCR, one entry per CDR3 protein. The sample yields some 150,000 distinct CDR3 sequences, about 4.3% seen once. Germline CDR1 and CDR2: MNHEY and SVGAGI. CDR3 size: 14 residues. V dropped 3 bases and J dropped 3; count of bases not matched to a gene: 3. This chain joins TRBV6-5 and TRBJ1-2, with 8 bases matching TRBD1. This clonotype was sampled from a female donor in good health. CDR3: CASSYAGQDYGYTF. The CDR3 DNA sequence: TGTGCCAGCAGTTATGCGGGACAGGACTATGGCTACACCTTC.